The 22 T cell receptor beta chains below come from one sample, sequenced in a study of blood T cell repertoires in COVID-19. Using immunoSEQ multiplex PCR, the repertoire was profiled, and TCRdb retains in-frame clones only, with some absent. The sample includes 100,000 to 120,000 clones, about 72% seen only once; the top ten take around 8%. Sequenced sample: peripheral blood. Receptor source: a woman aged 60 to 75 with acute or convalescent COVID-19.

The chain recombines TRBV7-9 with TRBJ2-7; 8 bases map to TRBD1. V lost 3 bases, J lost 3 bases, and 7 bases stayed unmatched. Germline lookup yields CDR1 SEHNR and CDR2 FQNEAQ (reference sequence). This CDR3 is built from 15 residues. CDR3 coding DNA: TGTGCCAGCAGCTTTGACAGGGGCTCCCACTACGAGCAGTACTTC. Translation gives CASSFDRGSHYEQYF.

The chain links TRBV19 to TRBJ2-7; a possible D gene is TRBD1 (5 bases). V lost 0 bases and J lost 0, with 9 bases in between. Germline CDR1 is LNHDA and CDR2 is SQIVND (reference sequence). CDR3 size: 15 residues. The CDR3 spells CASSIEGAVSYEQYF. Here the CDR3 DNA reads TGTGCCAGTAGTATAGAAGGGGCAGTCTCCTACGAGCAGTACTTC.

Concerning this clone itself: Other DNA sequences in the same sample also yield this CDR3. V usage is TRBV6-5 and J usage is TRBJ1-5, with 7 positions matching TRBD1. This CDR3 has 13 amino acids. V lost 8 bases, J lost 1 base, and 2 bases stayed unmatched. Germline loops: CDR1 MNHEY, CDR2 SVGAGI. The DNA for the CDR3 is TGTGCCAGCTCGGGACAGAGCAATCAGCCCCAGCATTTT. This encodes CASSGQSNQPQHF.

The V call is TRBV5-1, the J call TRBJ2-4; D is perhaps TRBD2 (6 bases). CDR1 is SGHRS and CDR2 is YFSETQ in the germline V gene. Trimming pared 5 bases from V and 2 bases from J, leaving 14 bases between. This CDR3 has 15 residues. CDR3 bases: TGCGCCAGCAGGAGAACTGCGGGGTCCAAAAACATTCAGTACTTC. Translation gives CASRRTAGSKNIQYF.

The CDR3 loop is CASSSVLYEQYF. CDR3 nucleotide sequence: TGTGCCAGCAGCTCTGTTCTCTACGAGCAGTACTTC. J is TRBJ2-7 and V is TRBV3-1 (or the pseudogene TRBV3-2); D is unresolved. CDR3 length equals 12 residues. Deletions cut 5 bases from V and 3 bases from J, with 8 bases between. The germline V gene encodes CDR1 LGHDT and CDR2 YNNKEL (reference sequence).

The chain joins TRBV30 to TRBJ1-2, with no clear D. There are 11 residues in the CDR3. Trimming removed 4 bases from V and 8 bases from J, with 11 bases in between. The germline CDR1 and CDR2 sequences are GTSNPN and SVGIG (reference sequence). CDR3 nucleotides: TGTGCCTGGAAGGATTTCGGGGGCTACACCTTC. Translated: CAWKDFGGYTF. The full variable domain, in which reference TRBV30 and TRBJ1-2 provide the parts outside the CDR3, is SQTIHQWPATLVQPVGSPLSLECTVEGTSNPNLYWYRQAAGRGLQLLFYSVGIGQISSEVPQNLSASRPQDRQFILSSKKLLLSDSGFYLCAWKDFGGYTFGSGTRLTVV.

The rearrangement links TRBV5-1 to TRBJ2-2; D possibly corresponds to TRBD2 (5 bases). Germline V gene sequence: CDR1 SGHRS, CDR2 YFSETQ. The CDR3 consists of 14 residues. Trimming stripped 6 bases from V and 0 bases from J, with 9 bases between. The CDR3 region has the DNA TGCGCCAGCAAGTCGGGAACGAACACCGGGGAGCTGTTTTTT. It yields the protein CASKSGTNTGELFF. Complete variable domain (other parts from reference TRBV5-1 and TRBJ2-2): KAGVTQTPRYLIKTRGQQVTLSCSPISGHRSVSWYQQTPGQGLQFLFEYFSETQRNKGNFPGRFSGRQFSNSRSEMNVSTLELGDSALYLCASKSGTNTGELFFGEGSRLTVL.

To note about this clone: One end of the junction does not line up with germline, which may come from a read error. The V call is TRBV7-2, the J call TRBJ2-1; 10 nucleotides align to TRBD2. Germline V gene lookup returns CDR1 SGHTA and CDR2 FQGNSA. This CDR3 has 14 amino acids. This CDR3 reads CASSLGASGGEKFF. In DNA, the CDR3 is TGTGCCAGCAGCTTAGGGGCTAGCGGGGGTGAGAAGTTCTTC.

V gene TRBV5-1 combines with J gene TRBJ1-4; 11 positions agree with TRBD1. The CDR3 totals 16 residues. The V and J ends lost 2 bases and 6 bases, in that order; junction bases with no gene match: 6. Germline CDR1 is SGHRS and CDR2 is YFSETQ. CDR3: CASSLEGTGGYEKLFF. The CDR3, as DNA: TGCGCCAGCAGCTTAGAAGGGACAGGGGGATATGAAAAACTGTTTTTT.

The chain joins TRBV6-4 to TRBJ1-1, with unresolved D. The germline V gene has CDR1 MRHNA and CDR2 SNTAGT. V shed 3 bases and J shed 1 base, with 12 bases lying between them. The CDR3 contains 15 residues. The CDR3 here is CASSDVIVRNTEAFF. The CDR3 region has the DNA TGTGCCAGCAGTGATGTTATCGTCCGGAACACTGAAGCTTTCTTT.

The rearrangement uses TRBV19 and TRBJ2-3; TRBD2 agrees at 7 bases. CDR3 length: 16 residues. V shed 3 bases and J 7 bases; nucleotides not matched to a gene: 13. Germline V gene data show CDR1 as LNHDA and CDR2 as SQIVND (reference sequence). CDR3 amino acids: CASSMRSGVGTNTQYF. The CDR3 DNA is TGTGCCAGTAGTATGAGGAGCGGGGTTGGTACAAATACGCAGTATTTT.

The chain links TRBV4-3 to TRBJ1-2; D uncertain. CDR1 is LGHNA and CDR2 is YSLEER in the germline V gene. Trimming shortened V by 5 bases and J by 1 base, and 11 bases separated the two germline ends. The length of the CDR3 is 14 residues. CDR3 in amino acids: CASSTNRINYGYTF. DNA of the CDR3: TGCGCCAGCAGCACCAACAGAATTAACTATGGCTACACCTTC.

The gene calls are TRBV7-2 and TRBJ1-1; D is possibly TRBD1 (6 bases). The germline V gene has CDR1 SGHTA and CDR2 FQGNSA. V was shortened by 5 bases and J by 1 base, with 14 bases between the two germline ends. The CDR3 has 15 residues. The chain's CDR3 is CASSPGASGNTEAFF. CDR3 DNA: TGTGCCAGCAGCCCAGGGGCCTCGGGGAACACTGAAGCTTTCTTT.

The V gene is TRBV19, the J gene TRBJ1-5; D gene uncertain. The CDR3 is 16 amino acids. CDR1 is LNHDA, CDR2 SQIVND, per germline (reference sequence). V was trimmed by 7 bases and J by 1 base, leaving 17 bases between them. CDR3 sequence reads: CASKSSLSRSNQPQHF. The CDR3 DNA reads TGTGCCAGTAAGTCCTCCCTTTCGAGGAGCAATCAGCCCCAGCATTTT.

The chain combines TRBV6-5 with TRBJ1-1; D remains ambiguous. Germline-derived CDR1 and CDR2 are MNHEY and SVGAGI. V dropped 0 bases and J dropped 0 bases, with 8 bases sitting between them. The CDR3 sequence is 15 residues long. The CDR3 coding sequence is TGTGCCAGCAGTTACTCCACACACATGAACACTGAAGCTTTCTTT. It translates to CASSYSTHMNTEAFF.

This CDR3 is CATYRGNTEAFF. The CDR3 DNA reads as TGTGCCACCTATAGGGGGAACACTGAAGCTTTCTTT. The V call is TRBV5-4, the J call TRBJ1-1, with a weak D call TRBD1 (5 bases). Per the germline V gene, CDR1 is SGHNT and CDR2 is YYREEE (reference sequence). The CDR3 runs to 12 residues. V was clipped by 9 bases and J by 1 base, with 10 bases between them.

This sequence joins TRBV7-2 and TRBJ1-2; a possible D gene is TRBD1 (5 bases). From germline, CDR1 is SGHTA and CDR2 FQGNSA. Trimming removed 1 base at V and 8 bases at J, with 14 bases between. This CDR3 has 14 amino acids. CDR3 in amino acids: CASSLDIYRRGYTF. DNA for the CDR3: TGTGCCAGCAGCTTAGACATCTACAGGCGGGGCTACACCTTC.

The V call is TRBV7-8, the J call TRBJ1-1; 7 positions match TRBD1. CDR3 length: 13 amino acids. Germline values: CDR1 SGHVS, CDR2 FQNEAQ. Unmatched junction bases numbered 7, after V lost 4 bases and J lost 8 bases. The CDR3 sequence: CASSWRQGLEAFF. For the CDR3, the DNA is TGTGCCAGCAGCTGGAGACAGGGACTGGAAGCTTTCTTT.

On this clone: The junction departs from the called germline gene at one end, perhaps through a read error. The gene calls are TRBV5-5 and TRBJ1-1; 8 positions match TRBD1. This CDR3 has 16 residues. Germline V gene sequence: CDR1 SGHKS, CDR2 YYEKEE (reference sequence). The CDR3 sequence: CASSTRQGIGNTGAFF. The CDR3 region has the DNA TGTGCCAGCAGCACAAGACAGGGGATTGGAAACACTGGAGCTTTCTTT.

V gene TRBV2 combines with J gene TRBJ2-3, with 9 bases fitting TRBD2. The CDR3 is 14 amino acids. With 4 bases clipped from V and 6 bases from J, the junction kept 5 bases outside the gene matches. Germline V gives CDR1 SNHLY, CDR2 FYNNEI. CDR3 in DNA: TGTGCCAGCAGTGCCCTAGCGGGACGGGATACGCAGTATTTT. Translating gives CASSALAGRDTQYF.

The CDR3 region is CASSGTGRSNQPQHF. CDR3 nucleotides: TGTGCCAGCAGTGGGACAGGGAGAAGCAATCAGCCCCAGCATTTT. The chain joins TRBV2 to TRBJ1-5, with 8 bases aligning to TRBD1. Germline loops: CDR1 SNHLY, CDR2 FYNNEI. Germline trimming cut 4 bases from V and 1 base from J; bases unmatched to any gene: 3. The CDR3 loop spans 15 amino acids.

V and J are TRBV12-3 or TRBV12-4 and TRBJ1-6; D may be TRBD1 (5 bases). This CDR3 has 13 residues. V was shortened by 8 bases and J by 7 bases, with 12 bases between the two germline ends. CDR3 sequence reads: CASRRGQNSPLHF. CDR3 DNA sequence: TGTGCCAGCCGGAGGGGTCAAAATTCACCCCTCCACTTT.